This T cell receptor (beta chain) was profiled in a study of blood T cell repertoires in COVID-19. Study in general: T cells, B-cell-depleted T cells, or PBMCs supplied cDNA or gDNA.

Method: immunoSEQ multiplex PCR; TCRdb's copy keeps in-frame clones and lacks some. The data contain more than 65,000 clones, 80% to 85% of them singletons. J was trimmed by 2 bases and V by 0 bases; bases with no gene match: 10. Germline V CDR1 and CDR2: LGHNA, YNFKEQ. The CDR3 is made up of 19 amino acids. The material sequenced was peripheral blood. The chain links TRBV4-2 to TRBJ2-4, with TRBD2 matching 10 bases. The TCR comes from a woman of 80 years or more with acute or convalescent COVID-19. CDR3 coding DNA: TGTGCCAGCAGCCAAGATATTCTAGCGGGAGCGGGGACCAAAAACATTCAGTACTTC. It is translated as CASSQDILAGAGTKNIQYF.